This entry is about one T cell receptor beta chain. Per the study methods: Scientists estimated how many nucleated cells there were by amplifying reference gene primers. Profiling relied on immunoSEQ multiplex PCR, and the TCRdb table lists in-frame clones only, not all of them. The V and J calls and clone size are taken from that table; D and trimming were inferred from the DNA. The sample includes roughly 250,000 clones, roughly 86% of them seen just once. This specimen belongs to a study of blood T cell repertoires in COVID-19. Study as a whole: From the United States, Italy and Spain came samples of acute and convalescent COVID-19. The cDNA or gDNA used as material had been derived from T cells, B-cell-depleted T cells, or PBMCs.

Material for sequencing was PBMCs or T cells enriched from blood (not recorded which). The TCR sequence derives from a woman aged 45-65 years who had recovered from COVID-19.

The CDR3 is CASSLTGRPYQPQHF. The CDR3 DNA follows: TGTGCCAGCAGCCTGACAGGGCGACCTTATCAGCCCCAGCATTTT. The chain uses TRBV7-2 and TRBJ1-5, with 7 bases identical to TRBD1. Trimming at V came to 5 bases and at J to 5 bases, leaving 9 bases not matched to a gene. The V gene's germline CDR1 is SGHTA and CDR2 FQGNSA. This CDR3 is 15 amino acids long.